This T cell receptor (beta chain) appears in the sequencing data of a study of blood T cell repertoires in COVID-19. Germline V gives CDR1 SGHVS, CDR2 FQNEAQ. CDR3 length: 15 amino acids. The V gene end was trimmed by 7 bases and the J gene end by 7 bases; junction bases not matched to a gene: 9. Profiled with immunoSEQ multiplex PCR; TCRdb holds only in-frame clones, not every one. This sample has 170,000 or so clones, with approximately 81% found just once. This rearrangement joins TRBV7-8 to TRBJ2-1; 11 nucleotides line up with TRBD2. This sequence was found in a man aged 18 to 35 with active or convalescent COVID-19. The sample comprised peripheral blood. The DNA for the CDR3 is TGTGCCAGCACATCCGGGACTAGCGGTGGGAATGAGCAGTTCTTC. Encoded protein: CASTSGTSGGNEQFF.